The 21 T cell receptor beta chains in this list originate from one sample, sequenced in a study of shared clonotypes between healthy human individuals. The data were produced by immunoSEQ multiplex PCR, yet TCRdb's version contains in-frame clones alone and is incomplete. The sample has roughly 2.4 million clones; 95% are singletons. Sequenced input: naive CD4+ T cells sorted from blood. Indicated subset: CD45RA+ positively selected. These receptors were taken from a man aged 18 to 30 in good health.

The rearrangement links TRBV18 to TRBJ2-5; 7 nucleotides match TRBD2. The germline CDR1 and CDR2 sequences are KGHSH and LQKENI. The J segment lost 10 bases and the V segment lost 2 bases, leaving 7 bases of the junction unmatched. The CDR3 runs to 13 residues. Here the CDR3 DNA reads TGTGCCAGCTCACCAGTACGTGAGCGGGGCCAGTACTTC. This encodes CASSPVRERGQYF.

The chain combines TRBV2 with TRBJ1-5, with D unresolved. Per the germline V gene, CDR1 is SNHLY and CDR2 is FYNNEI. This CDR3 has 12 residues. V was shortened by 6 bases and J by 9 bases, with 12 bases between the two germline ends. As DNA, the CDR3 is TGTGCCAGCAGAGAAACCGCAGGGCCCCAGCATTTT. Translating gives CASRETAGPQHF.

Notes on this clone: The same CDR3 is also encoded by other DNA sequences in this sample. V and J are TRBV30 and TRBJ1-4, with 9 bases that match TRBD1. Trimming at V came to 4 bases and at J to 2 bases, leaving 8 bases not matched to a gene. There are 16 residues in the CDR3. Germline CDR1 reads GTSNPN; CDR2 reads SVGIG (reference sequence). The CDR3 bases are TGTGCCTGGACCCCGGGACAGGGTGCCACTAATGAAAAACTGTTTTTT. This translates into CAWTPGQGATNEKLFF.

The chain recombines TRBV27 with TRBJ2-2; 9 nucleotides line up with TRBD1. Per germline, CDR1 MNHEY and CDR2 SMNVEV (reference sequence). V gave up 3 bases and J gave up 6 bases; unmatched junction bases: 8. The CDR3 loop spans 16 amino acids. The CDR3 here is CASSFSGQGGAGELFF. The CDR3 DNA sequence: TGTGCCAGCAGTTTCTCGGGACAGGGTGGTGCCGGGGAGCTGTTTTTT.

This sequence joins TRBV11-3 and TRBJ2-1; 9 nucleotides match TRBD1. Germline assignment: CDR1 SGHNT and CDR2 YENEEA. The CDR3 totals 14 residues. V gave up 1 base and J gave up 7 bases; unmatched junction bases: 2. CDR3 nucleotides: TGTGCCAGCAGCTTAGGGGGACAGGGAAATGAGCAGTTCTTC. Translated: CASSLGGQGNEQFF.

The rearrangement links TRBV30 to TRBJ2-7; 7 bases are a match to TRBD1. After removal of 3 bases from V and 0 bases from J, the junction contained 8 bases not matched to a gene. Germline CDR1 reads GTSNPN; CDR2 reads SVGIG (reference sequence). This CDR3 has 15 residues. The CDR3 loop reads CAWRRQQGSSYEQYF. The CDR3 bases are TGTGCCTGGAGACGTCAACAGGGGAGCTCCTACGAGCAGTACTTC. The full variable domain, completed using reference TRBV30 and TRBJ2-7, is SQTIHQWPATLVQPVGSPLSLECTVEGTSNPNLYWYRQAAGRGLQLLFYSVGIGQISSEVPQNLSASRPQDRQFILSSKKLLLSDSGFYLCAWRRQQGSSYEQYFGPGTRLTVT.

This chain connects TRBV6-6 to TRBJ2-3, with 9 bases fitting TRBD1. The CDR3 length is 15 residues. J gave up 3 bases and V 2 bases, and 3 bases lay outside the gene matches. Germline CDR1 is MNHNY and CDR2 is SVGAGI (reference sequence). Here the CDR3 reads CASSYLGQGTDTQYF. CDR3 sequence (DNA): TGTGCCAGCAGTTACCTGGGACAGGGAACAGATACGCAGTATTTT.

The chain combines TRBV19 with TRBJ2-2, with TRBD1 matching over 7 bases. This CDR3 region has 15 residues. Unmatched junction bases numbered 10, after V lost 6 bases and J lost 6 bases. CDR1 LNHDA and CDR2 SQIVND come from the germline V gene (reference sequence). In DNA, the CDR3 is TGTGCCAGTAGCCATTCAACAGGGGACGCCGGGGAGCTGTTTTTT. Translation gives CASSHSTGDAGELFF.

This rearrangement joins TRBV6-5 to TRBJ2-1, with D maybe TRBD2 (5 bases). The V gene's germline CDR1 is MNHEY and CDR2 SVGAGI. The CDR3 is made up of 14 amino acids. Trimming took 7 bases from V and 7 from J, leaving 17 bases between them. The CDR3 DNA follows: TGTGCCAGCACGCGCGGCGGAGGTGTGAATGAGCAGTTCTTC. Translating it yields CASTRGGGVNEQFF.

The chain carries TRBV2 and TRBJ1-1; D is unclear. Germline V gene data show CDR1 as SNHLY and CDR2 as FYNNEI. The CDR3 runs 11 residues. V gave up 10 bases and J gave up 3 bases, with 9 bases separating them. The CDR3 sequence is CATRRDTEAFF. CDR3 sequence (DNA): TGTGCCACAAGGAGGGACACTGAAGCTTTCTTT. Together with reference TRBV2 and TRBJ1-1, the CDR3 gives the full variable domain: EPEVTQTPSHQVTQMGQEVILRCVPISNHLYFYWYRQILGQKVEFLVSFYNNEISEKSEIFDDQFSVERPDGSNFTLKIRSTKLEDSAMYFCATRRDTEAFFGQGTRLTVV.

The rearrangement joins TRBV7-9 to TRBJ2-2, with D possibly TRBD1 on 6 matching bases. V was trimmed by 1 base and J by 6 bases, leaving 12 bases between them. The CDR3 has 15 residues. Germline V CDR1 and CDR2: SEHNR, FQNEAQ (reference sequence). CDR3 nucleotide sequence: TGTGCCAGCAGCTTAGTGTCAGGACAGTCCGGGGAGCTGTTTTTT. The encoded protein is CASSLVSGQSGELFF.

This sequence joins TRBV6-6 and TRBJ1-4, with no clear D. Trimming shortened V by 6 bases and J by 4 bases, and 9 bases separated the two germline ends. CDR1 and CDR2 (germline): MNHNY, SVGAGI (reference sequence). The CDR3 covers 13 residues. The CDR3 loop is CASRNIINEKLFF. As DNA, the CDR3 is TGTGCCAGCAGGAACATAATTAATGAAAAACTGTTTTTT.

The V gene is TRBV4-3, the J gene TRBJ2-1; D is uncertain. V was cut by 0 bases and J by 10 bases, with 4 bases left in between. The V gene's germline CDR1 is LGHNA and CDR2 YSLEER. The CDR3 is 11 amino acids. This chain's CDR3 is CASSQDNEQFF. For the CDR3, the DNA is TGCGCCAGCAGCCAAGATAACGAGCAGTTCTTC.

This clone was observed a single time. V usage is TRBV6-1 and J usage is TRBJ1-5; 9 positions agree with TRBD1. Germline V gene sequence: CDR1 MNHNS, CDR2 SASEGT. CDR3 length: 15 residues. The V gene end was trimmed by 9 bases and the J gene end by 0 bases; junction bases not matched to a gene: 6. The CDR3 nucleotides are TGTGCCAGTGCCGGGACAGGGAGTAGCAATCAGCCCCAGCATTTT. Translated, it gives CASAGTGSSNQPQHF.

CDR3 sequence: CAWGERDGTSGANVLTF. The CDR3 region has the DNA TGTGCCTGGGGTGAGAGGGACGGAACGTCAGGGGCCAACGTCCTGACTTTC. The gene calls are TRBV30 and TRBJ2-6; D is possibly TRBD1 or TRBD2 (5 bases each). The germline V gene encodes CDR1 GTSNPN and CDR2 SVGIG (reference sequence). The CDR3 extends over 17 amino acids. Trimming took off 5 bases at V and 4 bases at J, with 21 bases between the two ends.

As for this clone: The sample carries other DNA sequences with the same CDR3. J is TRBJ2-7 and V is TRBV4-1; 7 bases line up with TRBD1. Trimming took 0 bases from V and 1 from J; bases not matched to a gene: 0. Germline V lookup: CDR1 MGHRA, CDR2 YSYEKL. The CDR3 length is 14 residues. The CDR3 loop is CASSQEQGSYEQYF. The CDR3 DNA reads TGCGCCAGCAGCCAAGAACAGGGGTCCTACGAGCAGTACTTC.

This clone was picked up one time. The chain uses TRBV11-2 and TRBJ2-3; maybe TRBD2 (6 bases). V lost 5 bases to trimming and J lost 4 bases, with 13 bases between them. CDR1 and CDR2 from the germline V gene are SGHAT and FQNNGV. The CDR3 spans 14 residues. CDR3 amino acids: CASSPWRGADTQYF. Here the CDR3 DNA reads TGTGCCAGCAGCCCCTGGCGGGGAGCAGATACGCAGTATTTT.

The V call is TRBV19, the J call TRBJ1-2, with unresolved D. The V gene lost 2 bases and the J gene lost 6 bases, with 10 bases spanning the gap. From germline, CDR1 is LNHDA and CDR2 SQIVND (reference sequence). The CDR3 contains 13 residues. CDR3 DNA: TGTGCCAGTAGTATACCTCCCTGGGATGGCTACACCTTC. Its translation is CASSIPPWDGYTF.

The V gene is TRBV9, the J gene TRBJ2-1; D uncertain. V dropped 0 bases and J dropped 9 bases, with 7 bases sitting between them. The CDR3 totals 12 residues. Germline V CDR1 and CDR2: SGDLS, YYNGEE. The CDR3 DNA is TGTGCCAGCAGCGTAGTCGGAAGTGAGCAGTTCTTC. Amino acid sequence: CASSVVGSEQFF.

The gene calls are TRBV5-1 and TRBJ1-5, with D perhaps matching TRBD1 (5 bases). CDR1 and CDR2 from the germline V gene are SGHRS and YFSETQ. There are 13 residues in the CDR3. V was clipped by 5 bases and J by 3 bases, with 9 bases between them. The CDR3, as DNA: TGCGCCAGCAGAGACAGTGACAATCAGCCCCAGCATTTT. Residues: CASRDSDNQPQHF.

The CDR3: CASSLGTVSADTQYF. Written as DNA, the CDR3 is TGCGCCAGCAGCTTGGGGACTGTTTCCGCAGATACGCAGTATTTT. The chain is built from TRBV5-1 and TRBJ2-3; D perhaps matches TRBD2 (5 bases). Per the germline V gene, CDR1 is SGHRS and CDR2 is YFSETQ. With 0 bases removed from V and 4 bases from J, the gap between germline ends came to 12 bases. The CDR3 contains 15 residues.